The clone carrying this T cell receptor beta chain was observed a handful of times. Its antigen is not known. Using immunoSEQ multiplex PCR, the repertoire was profiled, and TCRdb retains in-frame clones only, with some absent. The sample contains some 16,000 clones, around 70% of which appear only once. This record belongs to a study of T cells in narcolepsy. Study in general: Patients with NT1 or NT2 and healthy control donors were enrolled. Study results and caveats: Reportedly, autoreactive clonotypes were serially detected in patients' blood but not controls'. HCRT-specific and TRIB2-specific autoreactive clonotypes appeared among same-patient CSF and blood CD4+ clonotypes.

This CDR3 has 16 amino acids. V gave up 2 bases and J gave up 1 base, with 15 bases separating them. Looked up from germline, CDR1 is MNHNY and CDR2 is SVGAGI (reference sequence). The sample consisted of CD45RA- memory CD8+ T cells from PBMCs. V gene TRBV6-6 combines with J gene TRBJ2-7; a weak D match, TRBD1 (5 bases). The sequence was obtained from a human donor with narcolepsy. The CDR3 loop is CASSYGAAPISYEQYF. The CDR3 DNA sequence: TGTGCCAGCAGTTACGGGGCAGCCCCAATATCCTACGAGCAGTACTTC.